This T cell receptor (beta chain) was documented in a study of cytomegalovirus exposure and HLA in healthy donors. Points on this clone: Its specificity is unknown.

Researchers ran the PCR with 60 Vbeta and 13 Jbeta primers. Sequencing was performed with immunoSEQ multiplex PCR; in TCRdb, only in-frame clones are kept and a portion is missing. The repertoire consists of about 160,000 clones, with around 74% occurring once and the leading ten covering about 1.9%. Study-wide findings and caveats: Per a later analysis, 15,000 to 20,000 TCR beta sequences showed association with HLA alleles at 0.05 false discovery rate. The study listed approximately 160 cytomegalovirus-associated TCR beta chains.

The sequencing sample was made of PBMCs. The TCR comes from a female donor in good health and CMV-seronegative.

The CDR3 protein is CASSLRTGSGNTIYF. CDR3 nucleotide sequence: TGTGCCAGCAGCTTACGGACAGGCTCTGGAAACACCATATATTTT. V usage is TRBV5-4 and J usage is TRBJ1-3, with 7 bases aligning to TRBD1. The CDR3 has 15 amino acids. Germline-derived CDR1 and CDR2 are SGHNT and YYREEE (reference sequence). The V gene end was trimmed by 2 bases and the J gene end by 0 bases; junction bases not matched to a gene: 2.